The 27 T cell receptor beta chains below come from one sample, sequenced in a study of blood T cells in healthy people across ages. Primed by a sample-barcoded 5' primer and a J-beta primer mix, a second PCR proceeded for about 7 to 11 cycles. Each CDR3 protein is one row after TCRdb ran MiXCR on the 5' RACE reads. The sample has about 760,000 distinct CDR3 sequences, around 25% seen once. The data were also submitted as part of a second study, on T cells of mothers and their children.

Sequencing used blood. These receptors were taken from a boy under 18 in good health.

Details on this clonotype: A single base separates this from a much larger clone, so it may be a read error. This sequence joins TRBV10-3 and TRBJ2-3; perhaps TRBD2 as D (8 bases). This CDR3 region has 17 residues. Germline lookup yields CDR1 ENHRY and CDR2 SYGVKD. This CDR3 reads CAISESKSTGGTDAQYF. CDR3 DNA sequence: TGTGCCATCAGTGAGTCGAAATCAACGGGAGGGACAGATGCGCAGTATTTT.

The genes are TRBV7-3 and TRBJ2-1; 7 bases line up with TRBD1. The germline gives CDR1 SGHTA, CDR2 FQGTGA. Losses at the gene ends were 6 bases for V and 7 bases for J; bases not matched to a gene: 12. The CDR3 is 15 amino acids. CDR3: CASSLDRTYVNEQFF. DNA of the CDR3: TGTGCCAGCAGTTTGGACAGGACCTACGTGAATGAGCAGTTCTTC.

Only a few counts were recorded for this clonotype. The CDR3 nucleotides are TGTGCCAGCAGCTTAGTCCCGGGCTCCGGGGGCTACACCTTC. It codes for CASSLVPGSGGYTF. The V gene is TRBV11-2, the J gene TRBJ1-2; no reliable D call. Germline V gene data show CDR1 as SGHAT and CDR2 as FQNNGV. V gave up 1 base and J gave up 8 bases, with 14 bases separating them. The CDR3 spans 14 residues.

This clonotype turned up a few times. The gene calls are TRBV27 and TRBJ2-7; maybe TRBD1 (5 bases). The CDR3 totals 15 residues. The V end was cut by 5 bases, the J end by 0 bases, with 14 bases between. Germline CDR1 MNHEY, CDR2 SMNVEV (reference sequence). The CDR3 DNA is TGTGCCAGCAGTGTACTGACTGACAGCTCCTACGAGCAGTACTTC. It yields the protein CASSVLTDSSYEQYF.

This chain links TRBV11-2 with TRBJ2-5, with 7 bases lining up with TRBD1. The DNA end favors TRBJ2-7, so the J call may be wrong. This CDR3 comprises 15 residues. Germline values: CDR1 SGHAT, CDR2 FQNNGV. CDR3 sequence: CASSLGQGVRDEQYF. CDR3 nucleotide sequence: TGTGCCAGCAGCTTGGGGCAGGGGGTACGGGACGAGCAGTACTTC.

The chain links TRBV28 to TRBJ2-5; 7 bases agree with TRBD1. The DNA end lines up better with TRBJ2-7; the J call may be wrong. CDR1 and CDR2 from the germline V gene are MDHEN and SYDVKM. This CDR3 region has 16 residues. DNA of the CDR3: TGTGCCAGCAGCACCAGACAGGGCCAGACTTTCTACGAGCAGTACTTC. Its translation is CASSTRQGQTFYEQYF.

This clonotype was found once. V is TRBV29-1 and J is TRBJ2-1; D is perhaps TRBD2 (5 bases). The J call could be wrong; TRBJ2-5 is a better fit for the DNA end. Germline CDR1 is SQVTM and CDR2 is ANQGSEA. CDR3 length equals 13 residues. CDR3: CSGRTIIPETQYF. The CDR3 DNA sequence: TGCAGCGGGAGGACGATCATCCCAGAGACCCAGTACTTC.

The chain uses TRBV18 and TRBJ2-5; 8 positions agree with TRBD2. CDR1 and CDR2 from the germline V gene are KGHSH and LQKENI. This CDR3 comprises 17 residues. The J segment lost 0 bases and the V segment lost 3 bases, leaving 9 bases of the junction unmatched. As DNA, the CDR3 is TGTGCCAGCTCACCGGGACTAGTGGGCAAAAACCAAGAGACCCAGTACTTC. Translation: CASSPGLVGKNQETQYF.

In this sample, this clonotype turned up a few times. The CDR3 DNA sequence: TGTGCCAGCAGCGGGACTCCTACGAACACCGGGGAGCTGTTTTTT. Encoded protein: CASSGTPTNTGELFF. The J gene is TRBJ2-2, the V gene TRBV6-1, with D perhaps TRBD2 (6 bases). Germline assignment: CDR1 MNHNS and CDR2 SASEGT. This CDR3 is 15 amino acids long. V lost 6 bases and J lost 0, with 11 bases in between.

The genes are TRBV27 and TRBJ2-2; D is unclear. Deletions cut 3 bases from V and 3 bases from J, with 8 bases between. The V gene's germline CDR1 is MNHEY and CDR2 SMNVEV (reference sequence). The CDR3 has 14 residues. CDR3 residues: CASSLSSHTGELFF. The CDR3 DNA reads as TGTGCCAGCAGTTTGAGCTCCCACACCGGGGAGCTGTTTTTT.

The chain couples TRBV19 to TRBJ1-2; D not certain. V was shortened by 5 bases and J by 5 bases, with 18 bases between the two germline ends. The CDR3 runs 15 residues. Germline-derived CDR1 and CDR2 are LNHDA and SQIVND (reference sequence). As DNA, the CDR3 is TGTGCCAGTAGTCCACCTTCGGCAGTCCGTTATGGCTACACCTTC. This sequence encodes CASSPPSAVRYGYTF.

This chain links TRBV19 with TRBJ2-1, with 11 bases fitting TRBD2. Germline CDR1 reads LNHDA; CDR2 reads SQIVND (reference sequence). With 8 bases clipped from V and 5 bases from J, the junction kept 5 bases outside the gene matches. The CDR3 sequence is 14 residues long. The CDR3 here is CASRTSGLNNEQFF. The CDR3 DNA reads as TGTGCCAGTCGGACTAGCGGGCTAAACAATGAGCAGTTCTTC.

This clonotype was seen a few times. The rearrangement uses TRBV28 and TRBJ2-7, with 12 bases matching TRBD1. Looked up from germline, CDR1 is MDHEN and CDR2 is SYDVKM. The CDR3 covers 19 residues. V lost 7 bases, J lost 2 bases, and 18 bases stayed unmatched. CDR3 in amino acids: CASTDHPGTGGNGAYEQYF. CDR3 bases: TGTGCCAGCACAGATCACCCCGGGACAGGGGGCAACGGGGCCTACGAGCAGTACTTC.

J is TRBJ1-1 and V is TRBV7-9; D remains unclear. This CDR3 comprises 12 residues. Looked up from germline, CDR1 is SEHNR and CDR2 is FQNEAQ (reference sequence). Trimming removed 6 bases from V and 6 bases from J, with 11 bases in between. The CDR3 DNA reads as TGTGCCAGCAGGGGGATAGGAGCTGAAGCTTTCTTT. It is translated as CASRGIGAEAFF.

This clonotype has a single count. The rearrangement joins TRBV7-9 to TRBJ1-1; unclear D gene. Germline V lookup: CDR1 SEHNR, CDR2 FQNEAQ (reference sequence). The CDR3 sequence is 13 residues long. Trimming took 11 bases from V and 1 from J, leaving 14 bases between them. The CDR3: CAVHSPTNTEAFF. CDR3 sequence (DNA): TGTGCCGTTCATAGCCCTACGAACACTGAAGCTTTCTTT.

This chain uses TRBV6-6 with TRBJ1-1; D gene ambiguous. This CDR3 comprises 13 residues. Trimming cost V 2 bases and J 1 base, with 5 bases left between them. Germline CDR1 reads MNHNY; CDR2 reads SVGAGI (reference sequence). The CDR3 spells CASSYLQNTEAFF. The CDR3 DNA follows: TGTGCCAGCAGTTACCTCCAGAACACTGAAGCTTTCTTT.

The chain uses TRBV29-1 and TRBJ2-4, with a possible D match to TRBD2 (5 bases). The germline V and J ends were trimmed by 4 bases and 5 bases, with 12 bases remaining between them. CDR1 and CDR2 from the germline V gene are SQVTM and ANQGSEA. CDR3 length: 13 amino acids. CDR3 in DNA: TGCAGCGTTGTACAAGGAGGAGAAAACATTCAGTACTTC. This translates into CSVVQGGENIQYF.

The CDR3 nucleotides read TGCGCCAGCAGCCGCGATTCCGCTATAGCCTACGAGCAGTACTTC. It is translated as CASSRDSAIAYEQYF. The genes are TRBV5-1 and TRBJ2-7; no definite D call. V dropped 4 bases and J dropped 2 bases, with 16 bases sitting between them. This CDR3 comprises 15 residues. The germline V gene encodes CDR1 SGHRS and CDR2 YFSETQ.

The CDR3 spells CASSQDPALGVEEETQYF. CDR3 in DNA: TGTGCCAGCAGCCAAGATCCTGCGCTGGGGGTCGAGGAAGAGACCCAGTACTTC. The V gene is TRBV4-2, the J gene TRBJ2-5; D may correspond to TRBD1 or TRBD2 (5 bases each). This CDR3 contains 18 residues. Germline V CDR1 and CDR2: LGHNA, YNFKEQ. V gave up 0 bases and J gave up 3 bases, with 20 bases separating them.

This clonotype occurred a few times. The CDR3 DNA is TGCAGTGCTAGCCGGGAGGGCAGCAAAGAGACCCAGTACTTC. Translation: CSASREGSKETQYF. The chain is built from TRBV20-1 and TRBJ2-5; 8 bases map to TRBD2. Trimming cost V 3 bases and J 3 bases; bases outside gene matches: 6. From germline, CDR1 is DFQATT and CDR2 SNEGSKA (reference sequence). The CDR3 totals 14 residues.

V and J are TRBV28 and TRBJ2-5, with a weak D call TRBD1 (6 bases). The V gene's germline CDR1 is MDHEN and CDR2 SYDVKM. The CDR3 is 14 amino acids. Trimming removed 4 bases at V and 4 bases at J, with 13 bases between. The DNA for the CDR3 is TGTGCCAGCAGTTGGGGTACAGGGTTAGAGACCCAGTACTTC. Protein product: CASSWGTGLETQYF.

This clonotype was observed a handful of times. This chain links TRBV4-1 with TRBJ1-1; D is undetermined. V lost 0 bases and J 0 bases, leaving 8 bases between the germline ends. The germline V gene has CDR1 MGHRA and CDR2 YSYEKL. The CDR3 spans 15 residues. CDR3 in amino acids: CASSQDPSLNTEAFF. CDR3 sequence (DNA): TGCGCCAGCAGCCAAGATCCCAGCTTGAACACTGAAGCTTTCTTT.

The genes are TRBV29-1 and TRBJ1-1; D is ambiguous. V lost 7 bases to trimming and J lost 0 bases, with 12 bases between them. CDR3 length: 13 amino acids. Germline values: CDR1 SQVTM, CDR2 ANQGSEA. The CDR3 nucleotides are TGCAGCGCAAGACTGGGGATGAACACTGAAGCTTTCTTT. This gives the protein CSARLGMNTEAFF.

This clonotype was found many times. The gene calls are TRBV28 and TRBJ2-7, with D possibly matching TRBD2 (5 bases). Germline-derived CDR1 and CDR2 are MDHEN and SYDVKM. This CDR3 has 12 residues. Trimming shortened V by 4 bases and J by 3 bases, and 7 bases separated the two germline ends. The CDR3 protein is CASSSGNYEQYF. The CDR3 DNA sequence: TGTGCCAGCAGTTCCGGGAACTACGAGCAGTACTTC.

J is TRBJ2-2 and V is TRBV24-1; possibly TRBD1 or TRBD2 for D (5 bases each). This CDR3 spans 13 amino acids. In germline, CDR1 is KGHDR, CDR2 SFDVKD. Trimming stripped 9 bases from V and 3 bases from J, with 10 bases between. The CDR3 reads CATREGYTGELFF. In DNA form, the CDR3 reads TGTGCCACCCGAGAGGGGTACACCGGGGAGCTGTTTTTT.

This clonotype was picked up a small number of times. The chain recombines TRBV7-6 with TRBJ2-5; D call uncertain. TRBJ2-7 matches the DNA end more closely, so the J call is doubtful. In germline, CDR1 is SGHVS, CDR2 FNYEAQ. CDR3 length equals 13 residues. The DNA of the CDR3 is TGTGCCAGCAGCAGCGCGATGACCTACGAGCAGTACTTC. The encoded protein is CASSSAMTYEQYF.

This clonotype was recorded a few times. V is TRBV4-2 and J is TRBJ2-1; tentative D call: TRBD2 (6 bases). The CDR3 runs 17 residues. Trimming took off 2 bases at V and 5 bases at J, with 19 bases between the two ends. CDR1 is LGHNA, CDR2 YNFKEQ, per germline. The CDR3 DNA reads as TGTGCCAGCAGCCAACTGCCGGGACTTCCTTTAAACAATGAGCAGTTCTTC. Encoded protein: CASSQLPGLPLNNEQFF.